The following is a T cell receptor beta chain sequence with its context. What it binds is unknown. This record belongs to a study of cytomegalovirus exposure and HLA in healthy donors. Study observations and caveats: Later on, an analysis tied around 17,000 TCR beta sequences to HLA alleles at 0.05 false discovery rate.

Per the germline V gene, CDR1 is SGHAT and CDR2 is FQNNGV. Trimming cost V 4 bases and J 3 bases, with 7 bases left between them. This CDR3 region has 12 residues. Vbeta (60) and Jbeta (13) primers were used in the PCR. TCRdb's table, derived via immunoSEQ multiplex PCR, lists solely in-frame clones and lacks some. This table holds some 90,000 clones, 65% to 75% found once. The sequenced material came from PBMCs. V usage is TRBV11-2 and J usage is TRBJ2-7; D might be TRBD1 (5 bases). The receptor was isolated from a female donor in good health and CMV-seropositive. The CDR3 bases are TGTGCCAGCAGCTCCGACAGCTACGAGCAGTACTTC. It translates to CASSSDSYEQYF. Supplemented by reference TRBV11-2 and TRBJ2-7, the full variable domain reads EAGVAQSPRYKIIEKRQSVAFWCNPISGHATLYWYQQILGQGPKLLIQFQNNGVVDDSQLPKDRFSAERLKGVDSTLKIQPAKLEDSAVYLCASSSDSYEQYFGPGTRLTVT.